The T cell receptor (beta chain) described here comes from a study of T cells expressing NK-cell markers. As for the study in general: Beta-chain profiling covered CD3+CD56+NKG2C+, CD3+CD56+NKG2C- and CD3+CD56-NKG2C+ sorted subsets. The authors sequenced eight donors, of whom seven were HCMV-seropositive and one was seronegative.

Study results and limitations: Of CD8+ T cells, about 1.0-8% belonged to dominant NKG2C+ clonotypes in six or seven donors.

One entry per CDR3 protein, without DNA, is what TCRdb gives after re-calling the 5' RACE reads. This sample contains roughly 450,000 distinct CDR3 sequences. With regard to this clonotype: Antigen: not known.

The germline gives CDR1 MNHNY, CDR2 SVGAGI (reference sequence). The CDR3 loop spans 13 amino acids. This clonotype was sampled from a woman in her fifties or sixties in good health. The chain has TRBV6-6 and TRBJ2-1; TCRdb reports TRBD1, a call that lacks DNA to check it against. The sequencing sample was made of blood T cells: a sorted CD56 or NKG2C T cell subset, CD4+ or CD8+ T cells, or bulk PBMC T cells (not recorded which). This chain's CDR3 is CASTSPGDNEQFF.